The TCR beta chain described here comes from a study of blood T cells in healthy people across ages. V was trimmed by 0 bases and J by 6 bases, leaving 15 bases between them. Per the germline V gene, CDR1 is MGHDK and CDR2 is SYGVNS. The CDR3 loop spans 16 amino acids. PCR was performed a second time for about 7 to 11 cycles using a sample-barcoded 5' primer and a J-beta primer mix. TCRdb called the 5' RACE reads again in MiXCR, with one record for every CDR3 protein. The sample lists about 840,000 distinct CDR3 sequences; roughly 28% were seen once. Donors ranged from about 6 to 90 years old and were healthy Caucasians in Russia. The data also belong to a second study, concerning T cells of mothers and their children. That paper states: The authors used all extracted RNA for cDNA synthesis, at about 1.5 ug per 15 ul.

The sequenced sample consisted of blood. The clonotype originates from a woman aged 40 to 55 in good health. V usage is TRBV25-1 and J usage is TRBJ2-1, with D maybe TRBD1 (5 bases). In nucleotides, the CDR3 is TGTGCCAGCAGTGAATATCAGGGAAAGGGTCTCAATGAGCAGTTCTTC. Translation gives CASSEYQGKGLNEQFF.